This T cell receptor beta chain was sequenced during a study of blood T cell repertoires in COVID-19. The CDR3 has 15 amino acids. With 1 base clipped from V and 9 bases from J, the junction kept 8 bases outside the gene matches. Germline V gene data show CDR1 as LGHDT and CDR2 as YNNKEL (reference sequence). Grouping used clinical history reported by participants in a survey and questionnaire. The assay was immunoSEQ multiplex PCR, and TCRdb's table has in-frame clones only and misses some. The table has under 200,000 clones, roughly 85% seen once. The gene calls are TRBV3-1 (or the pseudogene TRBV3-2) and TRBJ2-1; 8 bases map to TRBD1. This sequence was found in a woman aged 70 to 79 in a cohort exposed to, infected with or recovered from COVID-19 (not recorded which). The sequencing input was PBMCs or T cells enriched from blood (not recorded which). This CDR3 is CASSQAGQGKIEQFF. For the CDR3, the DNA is TGTGCCAGCAGCCAAGCAGGACAGGGAAAGATTGAGCAGTTCTTC.